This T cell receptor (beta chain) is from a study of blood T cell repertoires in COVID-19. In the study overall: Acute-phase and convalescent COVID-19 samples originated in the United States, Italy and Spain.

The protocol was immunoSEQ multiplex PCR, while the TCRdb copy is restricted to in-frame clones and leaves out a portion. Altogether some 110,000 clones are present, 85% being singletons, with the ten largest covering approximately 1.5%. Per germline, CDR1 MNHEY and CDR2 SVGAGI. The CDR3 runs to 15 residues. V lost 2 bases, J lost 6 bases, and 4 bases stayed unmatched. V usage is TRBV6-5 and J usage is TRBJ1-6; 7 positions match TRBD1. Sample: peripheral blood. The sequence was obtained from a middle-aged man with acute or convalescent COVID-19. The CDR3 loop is CASSYDRAGNSPLHF. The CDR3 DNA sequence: TGTGCCAGCAGTTACGACAGGGCGGGTAATTCACCCCTCCACTTT.